The 22 T cell receptor beta chains below come from one sample, sequenced in a study of blood T cell repertoires in COVID-19 (dated by TCRdb to the early 2020s). Libraries were made using the immunoSEQ multiplex PCR assay. TCRdb took this table from immuneACCESS and kept in-frame rearrangements with V and J called. Such tables lack part of the clones; where checked against another copy, unresolved V genes explain under half of the gap, and the rest is unexplained. The sample records some 250,000 clones, around 84% of which are singletons. Roughly 5% of the sample lies in the top ten. Sequences were obtained from peripheral blood. The source is a woman aged 55-69 years with COVID-19, enrolled during active disease.

The V call is TRBV6-2 or TRBV6-3, the J call TRBJ1-5; 9 bases agree with TRBD1. CDR1 and CDR2 from the germline V gene are MNHEY and SVGEGT. Unmatched junction bases numbered 10, after V lost 5 bases and J lost 5 bases. The CDR3 extends over 16 amino acids. The CDR3 region has the DNA TGTGCCAGCAGTCCGCAAGGGACAGGGTTTCATCAGCCCCAGCATTTT. Translating gives CASSPQGTGFHQPQHF.

The rearrangement joins TRBV29-1 to TRBJ2-5; no reliable D call. The V gene's germline CDR1 is SQVTM and CDR2 ANQGSEA. Between the trimmed V and J ends, which lost 4 bases and 5 bases, there was a span of 17 bases. The CDR3 spans 14 residues. In DNA form, the CDR3 reads TGCAGCGTTGGGTTGAGACTCCTTGGGGAGACCCAGTACTTC. Amino acid sequence: CSVGLRLLGETQYF.

This clone was detected ten times or more. The gene calls are TRBV7-2 and TRBJ1-2; TRBD1 matches 7 bases. The CDR3 consists of 18 residues. Looked up from germline, CDR1 is SGHTA and CDR2 is FQGNSA. Losses at the gene ends were 1 base for V and 6 bases for J; bases not matched to a gene: 17. The CDR3 region has the DNA TGTGCCAGCAGCTTAGGCAGGGGGTCCTCACAAACGCTACATGGCTACACCTTC. Translating gives CASSLGRGSSQTLHGYTF.

This rearrangement joins TRBV5-1 to TRBJ1-4, with D possibly being TRBD1 (5 bases). CDR1 is SGHRS, CDR2 YFSETQ, per germline. The CDR3 has 17 residues. V was pared by 4 bases and J by 2 bases, with 18 bases between. The CDR3 DNA is TGCGCCAGCAGCCCCGGCTATTGGCGGGGGACTAATGAAAAACTGTTTTTT. Translated, it gives CASSPGYWRGTNEKLFF.

The chain couples TRBV7-3 to TRBJ2-1, with 10 nucleotides matching TRBD2. V was clipped by 0 bases and J by 7 bases; unmatched bases: 12. CDR1 is SGHTA and CDR2 is FQGTGA in the germline V gene. The CDR3 sequence is 18 residues long. The CDR3 coding sequence is TGTGCCAGCAGCTTAACGGCCCGGACTAGCGGAGACGGTAATGAGCAGTTCTTC. It is translated as CASSLTARTSGDGNEQFF.

The rearrangement uses TRBV4-1 and TRBJ2-1; TRBD2 is a possible D gene (5 bases). The germline gives CDR1 MGHRA, CDR2 YSYEKL. This CDR3 region has 16 residues. Trimming removed 4 bases at V and 0 bases at J, with 13 bases between. The CDR3 reads CASSPTLASSYNEQFF. CDR3 sequence (DNA): TGCGCCAGCAGCCCTACCTTAGCGAGCTCCTACAATGAGCAGTTCTTC.

CDR3 sequence: CASSLGAGAVADTQYF. The DNA of the CDR3 is TGCGCCAGCAGCTTGGGCGCGGGAGCTGTCGCAGATACGCAGTATTTT. The chain combines TRBV5-1 with TRBJ2-3; 7 bases align to TRBD2. V lost 0 bases and J lost 4; bases outside the gene matches: 8. The CDR3 sequence is 16 residues long. The V gene's germline CDR1 is SGHRS and CDR2 YFSETQ.

The rearrangement uses TRBV5-5 and TRBJ2-7; 8 nucleotides match TRBD1. V lost 3 bases and J lost 4; bases outside the gene matches: 6. Germline CDR1 and CDR2: SGHKS and YYEKEE (reference sequence). There are 14 residues in the CDR3. The CDR3 here is CASSSGQGKYEQYF. The DNA of the CDR3 is TGTGCCAGCAGCTCCGGACAGGGTAAATACGAGCAGTACTTC.

The chain has TRBV10-3 and TRBJ1-5; 7 bases map to TRBD1. The CDR3 length is 15 residues. J lost 4 bases, V lost 5 bases, and 8 bases had no gene match. Germline V lookup: CDR1 ENHRY, CDR2 SYGVKD. The CDR3 nucleotides read TGTGCCATCAGTCAGGGGGGTGATATTAATCAGCCCCAGCATTTT. This encodes CAISQGGDINQPQHF.

The chain links TRBV5-6 to TRBJ1-4; D is perhaps TRBD1 (5 bases). The CDR3 has 14 residues. Germline CDR1 is SGHDT and CDR2 is YYEEEE. V was shortened by 3 bases and J by 8 bases, with 14 bases between the two germline ends. As DNA, the CDR3 is TGTGCCAGCAGCTCGGGGAGGGGAGGGGAAAAACTGTTTTTT. Protein sequence: CASSSGRGGEKLFF.

V usage is TRBV19 and J usage is TRBJ1-5, with D maybe TRBD1 (6 bases). V was trimmed by 4 bases and J by 14 bases, leaving 15 bases between them. In germline, CDR1 is LNHDA, CDR2 SQIVND (reference sequence). This CDR3 is built from 12 residues. The CDR3 here is CASSSTGLKEHF. DNA for the CDR3: TGTGCCAGTAGTAGCACAGGGTTAAAGGAGCATTTT.

The V gene is TRBV6-2 or TRBV6-3, the J gene TRBJ1-2, with D unresolved. Per germline, CDR1 MNHEY and CDR2 SVGEGT. This CDR3 spans 10 amino acids. V lost 4 bases and J 8 bases, leaving 5 bases between the germline ends. CDR3 DNA: TGTGCCAGCAGTTCAGGAGGCTACACCTTC. Translating gives CASSSGGYTF.

J is TRBJ1-2 and V is TRBV3-1 (or the pseudogene TRBV3-2); a weak D match, TRBD1 (6 bases). CDR3 size: 12 residues. Looked up from germline, CDR1 is LGHDT and CDR2 is YNNKEL (reference sequence). V dropped 3 bases and J dropped 7 bases, with 9 bases sitting between them. CDR3 nucleotides: TGTGCCAGCAGCCAGAGGACAGCTGGCTACACCTTC. Protein sequence: CASSQRTAGYTF.

This rearrangement joins TRBV28 to TRBJ2-1; 8 bases match TRBD1. V shed 6 bases and J 4 bases; nucleotides not matched to a gene: 11. This CDR3 has 16 residues. Germline lookup yields CDR1 MDHEN and CDR2 SYDVKM. The CDR3 protein is CASRQGWQGAYNEQFF. CDR3 nucleotide sequence: TGTGCCAGCAGACAAGGTTGGCAGGGGGCATACAATGAGCAGTTCTTC.

The rearrangement joins TRBV18 to TRBJ2-7, with 9 bases matching TRBD1. Per germline, CDR1 KGHSH and CDR2 LQKENI. The V and J ends lost 6 bases and 4 bases, in that order; junction bases with no gene match: 10. This CDR3 has 15 residues. In DNA, the CDR3 is TGTGCCAGCTCCCTAATTGACAGGGGGGGGTACGAGCAGTACTTC. Residues: CASSLIDRGGYEQYF.

The gene calls are TRBV6-2 or TRBV6-3 and TRBJ2-1, with TRBD2 as a possible D gene (6 bases). CDR1 is MNHEY, CDR2 SVGEGT, per germline. V dropped 5 bases and J dropped 4 bases, with 18 bases sitting between them. This CDR3 is built from 16 residues. CDR3 bases: TGTGCCAGCAGTAGGACCTCTAGCGTCCTTTACAATGAGCAGTTCTTC. Protein sequence: CASSRTSSVLYNEQFF.

This clone was seen many times. The J gene is TRBJ2-7, the V gene TRBV18; 8 nucleotides match TRBD2. In germline, CDR1 is KGHSH, CDR2 LQKENI. V trimming: 3 bases; J trimming: 4 bases; junction bases outside the gene matches: 5. This CDR3 contains 14 residues. CDR3 amino acids: CASSPQTSVYEQYF. CDR3 bases: TGTGCCAGCTCACCCCAGACTAGCGTATACGAGCAGTACTTC.

The chain couples TRBV7-6 to TRBJ2-1, with D perhaps matching TRBD2 (6 bases). Germline assignment: CDR1 SGHVS and CDR2 FNYEAQ. The CDR3 runs 18 residues. The germline V and J ends were trimmed by 4 bases and 4 bases, with 23 bases remaining between them. The CDR3 protein is CASSSAYGRGGTYNEQFF. DNA for the CDR3: TGTGCCAGCAGCTCCGCTTATGGGCGGGGTGGGACTTACAATGAGCAGTTCTTC.

The rearrangement joins TRBV4-2 to TRBJ1-3; 8 nucleotides match TRBD1. This CDR3 is built from 15 residues. Losses at the gene ends were 2 bases for V and 4 bases for J; bases not matched to a gene: 4. CDR1 LGHNA and CDR2 YNFKEQ come from the germline V gene. The CDR3 DNA follows: TGTGCCAGCAGCCAATCGGACAGGGACGGAAACACCATATATTTT. It specifies CASSQSDRDGNTIYF.

J is TRBJ1-3 and V is TRBV6-2 or TRBV6-3, with D uncertain. Germline V gene sequence: CDR1 MNHEY, CDR2 SVGEGT. V dropped 5 bases and J dropped 0 bases, with 11 bases sitting between them. This CDR3 comprises 15 residues. The CDR3 region is CASSISGDSGNTIYF. The DNA for the CDR3 is TGTGCCAGCAGTATCAGCGGCGACTCTGGAAACACCATATATTTT.

The CDR3 DNA sequence: TGTGCCAGCAGCCCTAGGACAGGGGGGAACACTGAAGCTTTCTTT. Translating gives CASSPRTGGNTEAFF. The chain uses TRBV5-4 and TRBJ1-1, with 10 positions matching TRBD1. This CDR3 is built from 15 residues. In germline, CDR1 is SGHNT, CDR2 YYREEE (reference sequence). The ends lost 4 bases at V and 1 base at J; junction bases unmatched: 4.

Here the CDR3 DNA reads TGTGCCAGCAGTTTATCCGGGGGGCGCGTCTATGGCTACACCTTC. It codes for CASSLSGGRVYGYTF. The chain recombines TRBV27 with TRBJ1-2; D possibly corresponds to TRBD1 (6 bases). The CDR3 extends over 15 amino acids. V was shortened by 0 bases and J by 4 bases, with 12 bases between the two germline ends. Germline CDR1 is MNHEY and CDR2 is SMNVEV (reference sequence).